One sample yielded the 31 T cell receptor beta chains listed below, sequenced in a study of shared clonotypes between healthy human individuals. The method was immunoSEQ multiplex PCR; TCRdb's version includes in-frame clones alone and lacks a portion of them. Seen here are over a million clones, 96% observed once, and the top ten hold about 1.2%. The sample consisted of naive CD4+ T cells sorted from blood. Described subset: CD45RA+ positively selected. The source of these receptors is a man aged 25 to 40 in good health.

The CDR3 loop is CSVERRLASGELFF. The CDR3 coding sequence is TGCAGCGTTGAACGTCGACTAGCTTCCGGGGAGCTGTTTTTT. This sequence joins TRBV29-1 and TRBJ2-2, with 7 bases identical to TRBD2. This CDR3 has 14 residues. The germline V gene encodes CDR1 SQVTM and CDR2 ANQGSEA. Trimming removed 2 bases from V and 6 bases from J; junction bases left unmatched: 6.

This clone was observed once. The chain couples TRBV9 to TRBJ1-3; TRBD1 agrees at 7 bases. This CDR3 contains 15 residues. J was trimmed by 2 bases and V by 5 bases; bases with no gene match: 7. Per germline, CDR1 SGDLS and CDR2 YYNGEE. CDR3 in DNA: TGTGCCAGCAGGAGTGAGGGACAGCCTGGAAACACCATATATTTT. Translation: CASRSEGQPGNTIYF.

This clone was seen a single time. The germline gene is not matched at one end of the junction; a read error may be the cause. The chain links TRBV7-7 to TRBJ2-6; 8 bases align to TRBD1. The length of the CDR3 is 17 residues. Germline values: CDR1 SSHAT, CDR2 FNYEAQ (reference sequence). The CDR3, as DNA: TGTGCTAGCAGCCCAACCAGGGGGCCCTCTGGGGCCAACGTCCTGACTTTC. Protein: CASSPTRGPSGANVLTF.

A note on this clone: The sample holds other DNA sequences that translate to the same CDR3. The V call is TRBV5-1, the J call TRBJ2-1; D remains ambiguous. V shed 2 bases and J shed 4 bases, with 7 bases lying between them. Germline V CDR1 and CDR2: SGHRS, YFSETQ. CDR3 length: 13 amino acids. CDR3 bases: TGCGCCAGCAGCTTAGGAGTTTACAATGAGCAGTTCTTC. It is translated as CASSLGVYNEQFF.

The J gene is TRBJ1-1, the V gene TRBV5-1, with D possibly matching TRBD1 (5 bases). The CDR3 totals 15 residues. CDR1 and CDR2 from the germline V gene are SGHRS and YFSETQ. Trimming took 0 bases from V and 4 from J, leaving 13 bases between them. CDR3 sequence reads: CASSLDGTKPTEAFF. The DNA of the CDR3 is TGCGCCAGCAGCTTGGACGGGACCAAGCCCACTGAAGCTTTCTTT.

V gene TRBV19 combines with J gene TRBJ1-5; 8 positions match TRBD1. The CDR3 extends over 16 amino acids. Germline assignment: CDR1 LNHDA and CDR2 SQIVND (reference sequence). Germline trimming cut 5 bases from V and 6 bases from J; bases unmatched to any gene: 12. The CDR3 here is CASSPLGTGVFQPQHF. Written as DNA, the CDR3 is TGTGCCAGTAGTCCGCTAGGGACAGGCGTATTTCAGCCCCAGCATTTT.

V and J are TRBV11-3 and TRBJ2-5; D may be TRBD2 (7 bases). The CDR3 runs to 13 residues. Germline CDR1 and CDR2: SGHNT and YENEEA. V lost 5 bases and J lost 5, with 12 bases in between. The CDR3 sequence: CASSRRGAETQYF. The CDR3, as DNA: TGTGCCAGCAGCCGCCGGGGGGCCGAGACCCAGTACTTC.

The CDR3 sequence is CASSQTGTSSSGELFF. The CDR3 nucleotides read TGTGCCAGCAGCCAGACCGGGACTAGCTCTTCTGGGGAGCTGTTTTTT. The chain links TRBV4-2 to TRBJ2-2, with 9 bases identical to TRBD2. CDR1 and CDR2 from the germline V gene are LGHNA and YNFKEQ. The CDR3 is 16 amino acids. The junction had 10 bases not matched to a gene; V was cut back by 3 bases and J by 8 bases.

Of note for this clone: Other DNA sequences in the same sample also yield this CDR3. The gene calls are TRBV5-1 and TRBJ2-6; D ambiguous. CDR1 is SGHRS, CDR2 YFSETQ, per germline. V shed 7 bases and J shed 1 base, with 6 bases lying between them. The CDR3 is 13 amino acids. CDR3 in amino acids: CASSLSGANVLTF. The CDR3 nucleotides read TGCGCCAGCTCCCTTTCTGGGGCCAACGTCCTGACTTTC.

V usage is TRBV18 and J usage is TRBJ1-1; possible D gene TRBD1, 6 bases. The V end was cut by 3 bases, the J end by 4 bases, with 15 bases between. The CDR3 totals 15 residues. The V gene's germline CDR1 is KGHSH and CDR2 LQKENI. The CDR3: CASSPIGGLGTEAFF. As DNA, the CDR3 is TGTGCCAGCTCACCTATAGGGGGGCTTGGCACTGAAGCTTTCTTT.

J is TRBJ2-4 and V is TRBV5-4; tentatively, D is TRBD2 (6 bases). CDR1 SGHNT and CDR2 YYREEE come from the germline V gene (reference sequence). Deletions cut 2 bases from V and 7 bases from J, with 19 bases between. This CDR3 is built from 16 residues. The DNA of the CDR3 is TGTGCCAGCAGCTTCGAACTAGCCGACCCTGGGAACATTCAGTACTTC. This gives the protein CASSFELADPGNIQYF.

The CDR3 region has the DNA TGTGCCTGGAGGATTCCCCAGGATAATAGCAATCAGCCCCAGCATTTT. Its protein product is CAWRIPQDNSNQPQHF. J is TRBJ1-5 and V is TRBV30; D not resolved. The V and J ends lost 3 bases and 0 bases respectively, with 15 bases between them. The CDR3 runs 16 residues. CDR1 and CDR2 from the germline V gene are GTSNPN and SVGIG (reference sequence).

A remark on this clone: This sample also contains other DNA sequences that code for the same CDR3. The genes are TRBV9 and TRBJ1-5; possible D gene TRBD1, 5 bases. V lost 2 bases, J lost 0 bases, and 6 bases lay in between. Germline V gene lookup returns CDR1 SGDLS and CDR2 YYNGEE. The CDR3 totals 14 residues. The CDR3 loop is CASSVTGSNQPQHF. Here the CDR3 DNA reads TGTGCCAGCAGCGTTACAGGTAGCAATCAGCCCCAGCATTTT.

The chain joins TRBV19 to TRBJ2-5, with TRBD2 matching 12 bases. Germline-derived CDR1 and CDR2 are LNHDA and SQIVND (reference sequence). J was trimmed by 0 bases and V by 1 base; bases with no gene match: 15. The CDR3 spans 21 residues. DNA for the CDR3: TGTGCCAGTAGTATAGCCCCGTCCCGGCTAGCGGGAGGGTCATACCAAGAGACCCAGTACTTC. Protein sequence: CASSIAPSRLAGGSYQETQYF. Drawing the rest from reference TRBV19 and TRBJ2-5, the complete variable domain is DGGITQSPKYLFRKEGQNVTLSCEQNLNHDAMYWYRQDPGQGLRLIYYSQIVNDFQKGDIAEGYSVSREKKESFPLTVTSAQKNPTAFYLCASSIAPSRLAGGSYQETQYFGPGTRLLVL.

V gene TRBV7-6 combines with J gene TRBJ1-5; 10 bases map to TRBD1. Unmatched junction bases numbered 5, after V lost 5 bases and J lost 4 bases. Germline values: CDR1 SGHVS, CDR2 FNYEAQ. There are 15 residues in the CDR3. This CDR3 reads CASSVGTGANQPQHF. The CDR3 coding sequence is TGTGCCAGCAGCGTGGGGACAGGGGCAAATCAGCCCCAGCATTTT.

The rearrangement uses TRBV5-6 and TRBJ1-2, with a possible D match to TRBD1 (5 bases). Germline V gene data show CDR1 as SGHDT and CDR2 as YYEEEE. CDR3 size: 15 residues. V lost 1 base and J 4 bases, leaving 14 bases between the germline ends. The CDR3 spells CASSLYGRTTYGYTF. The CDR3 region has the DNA TGTGCCAGCAGCTTGTACGGGCGGACAACCTATGGCTACACCTTC.

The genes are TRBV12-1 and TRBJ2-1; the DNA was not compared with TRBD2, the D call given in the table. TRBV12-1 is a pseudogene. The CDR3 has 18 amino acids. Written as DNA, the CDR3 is TGTGCCAGCAGCCCGCCGACTAGCGGGGATAACCGCCCCAATGAGCAGTTCTTC. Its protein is CASSPPTSGDNRPNEQFF.

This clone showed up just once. The CDR3 nucleotides are TGTGCCAGCAGCGGAGTAGCGGGAGGTCGAACCGGGGAGCTGTTTTTT. Protein sequence: CASSGVAGGRTGELFF. The V call is TRBV9, the J call TRBJ2-2, with 10 nucleotides matching TRBD2. In germline, CDR1 is SGDLS, CDR2 YYNGEE. This CDR3 has 16 amino acids. J gave up 5 bases and V 3 bases, and 7 bases lay outside the gene matches.

CDR3 nucleotide sequence: TGTGCCAGCTCACCACGGGCTACACAAGAGACCCAGTACTTC. Its protein product is CASSPRATQETQYF. This chain uses TRBV18 with TRBJ2-5; D not resolved. This CDR3 spans 14 amino acids. CDR1 KGHSH and CDR2 LQKENI come from the germline V gene. Deletions cut 1 base from V and 2 bases from J, with 8 bases between.

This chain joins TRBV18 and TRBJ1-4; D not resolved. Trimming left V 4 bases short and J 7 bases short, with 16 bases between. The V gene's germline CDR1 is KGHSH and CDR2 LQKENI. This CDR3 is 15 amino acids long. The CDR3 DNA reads TGTGCCAGCTCACTGTCCACTGGGTTAGCTGAAAAACTGTTTTTT. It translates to CASSLSTGLAEKLFF. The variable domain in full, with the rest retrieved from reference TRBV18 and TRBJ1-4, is NAGVMQNPRHLVRRRGQEARLRCSPMKGHSHVYWYRQLPEEGLKFMVYLQKENIIDESGMPKERFSAEFPKEGPSILRIQQVVRGDSAAYFCASSLSTGLAEKLFFGSGTQLSVL.

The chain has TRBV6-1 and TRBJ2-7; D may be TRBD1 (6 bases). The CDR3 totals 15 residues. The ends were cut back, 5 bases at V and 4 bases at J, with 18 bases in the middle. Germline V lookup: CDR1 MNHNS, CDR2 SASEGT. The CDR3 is CASSLQGTVFYEQYF. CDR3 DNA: TGTGCCAGCAGTCTGCAGGGGACGGTCTTTTACGAGCAGTACTTC.

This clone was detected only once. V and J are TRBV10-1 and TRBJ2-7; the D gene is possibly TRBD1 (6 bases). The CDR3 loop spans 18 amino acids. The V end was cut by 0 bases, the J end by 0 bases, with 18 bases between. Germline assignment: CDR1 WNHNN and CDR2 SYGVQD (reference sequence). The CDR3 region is CASSESERDRLGSYEQYF. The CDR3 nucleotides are TGCGCCAGCAGTGAGTCGGAGCGAGACAGGTTGGGCTCCTACGAGCAGTACTTC.

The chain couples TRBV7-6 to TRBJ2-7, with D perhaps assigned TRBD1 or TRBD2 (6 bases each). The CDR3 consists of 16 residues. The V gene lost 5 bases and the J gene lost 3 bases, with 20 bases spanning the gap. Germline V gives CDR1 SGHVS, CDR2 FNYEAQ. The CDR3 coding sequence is TGTGCCAGCAGCCTAGGGGGGTCTGGGAGTAACTACGAGCAGTACTTC. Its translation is CASSLGGSGSNYEQYF.

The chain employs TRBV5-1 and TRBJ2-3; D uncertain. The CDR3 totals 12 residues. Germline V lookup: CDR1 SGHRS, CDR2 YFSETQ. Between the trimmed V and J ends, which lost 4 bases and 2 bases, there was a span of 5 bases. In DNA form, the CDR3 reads TGCGCCAGCAGCCAAAACACAGATACGCAGTATTTT. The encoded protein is CASSQNTDTQYF. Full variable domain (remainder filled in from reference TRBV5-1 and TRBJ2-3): KAGVTQTPRYLIKTRGQQVTLSCSPISGHRSVSWYQQTPGQGLQFLFEYFSETQRNKGNFPGRFSGRQFSNSRSEMNVSTLELGDSALYLCASSQNTDTQYFGPGTRLTVL.

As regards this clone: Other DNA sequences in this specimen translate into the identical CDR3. CDR3 in DNA: TGTGCCATCAGCAGAACTGGGGGTGATCAGCCCCAGCATTTT. It yields the protein CAISRTGGDQPQHF. The gene calls are TRBV10-3 and TRBJ1-5, with D possibly being TRBD1 (5 bases). The CDR3 consists of 14 residues. Germline-derived CDR1 and CDR2 are ENHRY and SYGVKD. V was clipped by 6 bases and J by 5 bases, with 14 bases between them.

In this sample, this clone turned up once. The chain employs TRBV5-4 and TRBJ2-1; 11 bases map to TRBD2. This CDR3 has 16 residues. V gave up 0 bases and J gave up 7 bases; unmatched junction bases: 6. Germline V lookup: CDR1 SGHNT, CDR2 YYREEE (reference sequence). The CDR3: CASSLGLAGTSNEQFF. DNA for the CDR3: TGTGCCAGCAGCTTGGGACTAGCGGGGACCTCTAATGAGCAGTTCTTC.

The CDR3 loop reads CASSLNPSGNTIYF. CDR3 coding DNA: TGCGCCAGCAGCTTGAACCCCTCTGGAAACACCATATATTTT. The chain carries TRBV5-1 and TRBJ1-3; no reliable D call. The CDR3 sequence is 14 residues long. V lost 1 base and J 0 bases, leaving 5 bases between the germline ends. The germline CDR1 and CDR2 sequences are SGHRS and YFSETQ.

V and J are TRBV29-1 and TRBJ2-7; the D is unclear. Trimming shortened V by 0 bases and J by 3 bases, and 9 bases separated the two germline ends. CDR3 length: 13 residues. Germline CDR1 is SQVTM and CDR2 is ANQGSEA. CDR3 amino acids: CSVEDLRGYEQYF. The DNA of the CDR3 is TGCAGCGTTGAAGATCTCCGAGGCTACGAGCAGTACTTC.

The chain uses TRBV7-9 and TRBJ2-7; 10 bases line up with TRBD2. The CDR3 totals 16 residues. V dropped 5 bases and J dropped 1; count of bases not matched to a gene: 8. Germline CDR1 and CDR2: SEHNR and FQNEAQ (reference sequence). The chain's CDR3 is CASSKPSGSDSYEQYF. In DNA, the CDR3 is TGTGCCAGCAGCAAACCTAGCGGGAGTGATTCCTACGAGCAGTACTTC.

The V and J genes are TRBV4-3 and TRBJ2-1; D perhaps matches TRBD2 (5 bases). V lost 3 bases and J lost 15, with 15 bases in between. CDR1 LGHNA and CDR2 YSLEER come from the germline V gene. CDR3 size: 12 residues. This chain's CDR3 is CASSQHRDRLFF. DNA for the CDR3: TGCGCCAGCAGCCAGCACCGGGATCGGCTGTTCTTC.

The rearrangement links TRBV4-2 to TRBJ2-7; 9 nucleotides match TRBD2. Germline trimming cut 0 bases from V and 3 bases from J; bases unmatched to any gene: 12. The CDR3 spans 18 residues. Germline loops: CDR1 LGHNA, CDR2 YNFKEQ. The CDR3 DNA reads TGTGCCAGCAGCCAAGAGGTCGGGTCTAGCGGGACCCACTACGAGCAGTACTTC. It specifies CASSQEVGSSGTHYEQYF.